This paragraph covers one T cell receptor beta chain sequence. As handled by the study authors: Amplification of reference gene primers provided the estimated nucleated cell counts. TCRdb's table, derived via immunoSEQ multiplex PCR, lists solely in-frame clones and lacks some. The V and J calls and clone size are taken from that table; D and trimming were inferred from the DNA. The sample contains about 260,000 clones, 75% to 95% of which appear only once. Participants reported their clinical history, and cohort assignment relied on those reports. A COVID-19 case had been met by exposed participants during the 2 weeks before study entry. This record belongs to a study of blood T cell repertoires in COVID-19. For the study at large: T cells, B-cell-depleted T cells, or PBMCs provided the cDNA or gDNA that served as material.

Germline CDR1 reads MDHEN; CDR2 reads SYDVKM. The CDR3 sequence is 13 residues long. J gave up 5 bases and V 11 bases, and 9 bases lay outside the gene matches. The sequenced material came from PBMCs or T cells enriched from blood (not recorded which). The TCR originated in a man aged 35-49 years who had been exposed to COVID-19. V and J are TRBV28 and TRBJ2-7; TRBD2 agrees at 10 bases. In DNA, the CDR3 is TGTGCCGGGGGAGGTCTAGCGGGAGACGAGCAGTACTTC. Amino acid sequence: CAGGGLAGDEQYF.